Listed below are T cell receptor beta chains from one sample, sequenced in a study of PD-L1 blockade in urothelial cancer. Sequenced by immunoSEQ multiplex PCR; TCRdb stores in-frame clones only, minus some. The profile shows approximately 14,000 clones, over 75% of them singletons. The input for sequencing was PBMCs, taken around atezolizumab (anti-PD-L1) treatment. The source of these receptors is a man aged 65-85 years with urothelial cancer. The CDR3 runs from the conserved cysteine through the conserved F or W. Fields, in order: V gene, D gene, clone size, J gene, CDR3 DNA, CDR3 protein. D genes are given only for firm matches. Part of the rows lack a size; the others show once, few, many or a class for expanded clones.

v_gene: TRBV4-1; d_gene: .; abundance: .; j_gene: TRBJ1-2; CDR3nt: TGCGCCAGCAGCAAAACAGGGGGCTACACCTTC; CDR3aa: CASSKTGGYTF
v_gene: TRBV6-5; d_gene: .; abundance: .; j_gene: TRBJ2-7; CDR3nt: TGTGCCAGCAGTTACTCGACAAGGGGGTCCGTCGAGCAGTACTTC; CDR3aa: CASSYSTRGSVEQYF
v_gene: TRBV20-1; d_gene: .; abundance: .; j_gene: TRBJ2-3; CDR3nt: TGCAGTCCGGGGGTCACAGATACGCAGTATTTT; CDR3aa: CSPGVTDTQYF
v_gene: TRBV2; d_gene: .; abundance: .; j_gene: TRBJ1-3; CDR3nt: TGTGCCAGCAGCGGACGGACAGTCTCTGGAAACACCATATATTTT; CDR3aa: CASSGRTVSGNTIYF
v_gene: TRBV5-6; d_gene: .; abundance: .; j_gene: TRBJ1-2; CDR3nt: TGTGCCAGCAGCTTGGTGGGGGCGCTAGGGTATGGCTACACCTTC; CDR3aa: CASSLVGALGYGYTF
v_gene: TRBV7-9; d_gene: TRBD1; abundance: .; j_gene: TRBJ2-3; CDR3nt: TGTGCCAGCAGCTCCCTCGGGACAGGGGGCACAGATACGCAGTATTTT; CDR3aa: CASSSLGTGGTDTQYF
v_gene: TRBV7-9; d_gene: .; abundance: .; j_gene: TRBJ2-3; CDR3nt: TGTGCCAGCATTCCTCCTAGCAGCGATACGCAGTATTTT; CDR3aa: CASIPPSSDTQYF
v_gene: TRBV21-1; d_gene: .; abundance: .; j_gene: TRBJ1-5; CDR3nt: TGTGCCAGCAGCAAAGACTTGGGCAGACAACATAGCAATCAGCCCCAGCATTTT; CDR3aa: CASSKDLGRQHSNQPQHF
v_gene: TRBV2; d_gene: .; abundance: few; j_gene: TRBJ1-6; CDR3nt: TGTGCCAGCAGTGACAGGTTATCGTATAATTCACCCCTCCACTTT; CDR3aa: CASSDRLSYNSPLHF
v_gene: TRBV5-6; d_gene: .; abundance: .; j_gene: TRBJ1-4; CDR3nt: TGTGCCAGCAGCTTGCGGGGTAACAATGAAAAACTGTTTTTT; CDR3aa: CASSLRGNNEKLFF
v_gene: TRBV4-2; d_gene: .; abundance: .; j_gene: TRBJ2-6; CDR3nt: TGTGCCAGCAGCCAAGGGGCCAACTCTGGGGCCAACGTCCTGACTTTC; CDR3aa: CASSQGANSGANVLTF
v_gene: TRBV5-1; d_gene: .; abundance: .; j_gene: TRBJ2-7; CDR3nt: TGCGCCAGCAGCTTATCAACTCCGGGACATTCCGACGAGCAGTACTTC; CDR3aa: CASSLSTPGHSDEQYF
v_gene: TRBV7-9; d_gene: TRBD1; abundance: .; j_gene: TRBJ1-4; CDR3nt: TGTGCCAGCAGCTTAGGGTCGGGACAGGACATTGAAAAACTGTTTTTT; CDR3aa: CASSLGSGQDIEKLFF
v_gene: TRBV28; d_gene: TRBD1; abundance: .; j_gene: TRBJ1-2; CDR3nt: TGTGCCAGCCACCCAGGGGGCAGAGGCTACACCTTC; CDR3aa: CASHPGGRGYTF